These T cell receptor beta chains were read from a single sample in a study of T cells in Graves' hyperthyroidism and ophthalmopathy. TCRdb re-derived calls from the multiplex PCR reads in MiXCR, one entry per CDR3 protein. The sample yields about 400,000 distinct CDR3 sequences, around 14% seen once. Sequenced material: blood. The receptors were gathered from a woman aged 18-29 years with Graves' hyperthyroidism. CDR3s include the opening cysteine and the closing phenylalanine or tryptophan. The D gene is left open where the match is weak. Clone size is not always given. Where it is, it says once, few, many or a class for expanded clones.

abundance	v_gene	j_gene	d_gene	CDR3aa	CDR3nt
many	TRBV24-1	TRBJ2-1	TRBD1	CATSEPQGARYNEQFF	TGTGCCACCAGTGAGCCCCAGGGGGCGCGGTACAATGAGCAGTTCTTC
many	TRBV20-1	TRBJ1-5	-	CSASIYSNQPQHF	TGCAGTGCGAGTATATATAGCAATCAGCCCCAGCATTTT
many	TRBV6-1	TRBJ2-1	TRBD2	CASSEFLWTSGKYNEQFF	TGTGCCAGCAGTGAATTCTTATGGACTAGCGGCAAGTACAATGAGCAGTTCTTC
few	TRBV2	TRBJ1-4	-	CASSVIRDPGEKLFF	TGTGCCAGCAGTGTGATACGGGACCCTGGTGAAAAACTGTTTTTT
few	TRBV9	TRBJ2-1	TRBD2	CASSARYSGAAYNEQFF	TGTGCCAGCAGCGCCCGGTATAGCGGGGCTGCCTACAATGAGCAGTTCTTC
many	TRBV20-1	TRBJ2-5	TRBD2	CSAKGLAGGLRETQYF	TGCAGTGCTAAGGGACTAGCGGGGGGTCTTCGTGAGACCCAGTACTTC
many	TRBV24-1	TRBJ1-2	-	CATSGHTGTAYGYTF	TGTGCCACCAGTGGCCACACCGGGACGGCTTATGGCTACACCTTC
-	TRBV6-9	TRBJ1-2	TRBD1	CASSYKSGTGDYGYTF	TGTGCCAGCAGTTACAAGTCCGGGACAGGGGACTATGGCTACACCTTC
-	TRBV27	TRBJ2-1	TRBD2	CASSPAGTNEQFF	TGTGCCAGCAGCCCAGCGGGAACCAATGAGCAGTTCTTC
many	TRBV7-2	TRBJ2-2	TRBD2	CASSFMTSGNTGELFF	TGTGCCAGCAGCTTCATGACTAGCGGGAACACCGGGGAGCTGTTTTTT
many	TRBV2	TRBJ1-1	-	CASSASGGNTEAFF	TGTGCCAGCAGTGCCTCGGGGGGTAACACTGAAGCTTTCTTT
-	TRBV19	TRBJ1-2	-	CASCLDLGYGYTF	TGTGCCAGTTGCCTAGATTTAGGCTATGGCTACACCTTC
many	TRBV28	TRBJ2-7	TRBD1	CASNTWLGQGYEQYF	TGTGCCAGCAATACCTGGCTGGGACAGGGATACGAGCAGTACTTC
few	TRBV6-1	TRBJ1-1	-	CASIGGFGEAFF	TGTGCCAGCATCGGGGGTTTTGGTGAAGCTTTCTTT
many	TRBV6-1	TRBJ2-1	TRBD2	CASSELAGVHNEQFF	TGTGCCAGCAGTGAACTAGCGGGAGTCCACAATGAGCAGTTCTTC
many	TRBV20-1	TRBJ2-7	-	CSAREAGSYEQYF	TGCAGTGCAAGGGAGGCAGGGTCCTACGAGCAGTACTTC
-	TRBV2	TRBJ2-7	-	CASSEGVGDYEQYF	TGTGCCAGCAGTGAAGGGGTAGGAGACTACGAGCAGTACTTC
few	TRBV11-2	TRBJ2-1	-	CASSLNSGPRYNEQFF	TGTGCCAGCAGCTTAAATAGTGGACCTAGGTACAATGAGCAGTTCTTC
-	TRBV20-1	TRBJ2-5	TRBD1	CSADDREYQETQYF	TGCAGTGCCGACGACAGGGAATACCAAGAGACCCAGTACTTC
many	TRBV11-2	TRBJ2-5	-	CASSLEAPPRETQYF	TGTGCCAGCAGCTTAGAGGCCCCCCCTAGGGAGACCCAGTACTTC
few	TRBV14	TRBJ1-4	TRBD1	CASSKRLLGQGTEKLFF	TGTGCCAGCAGTAAAAGGCTGTTGGGACAGGGTACTGAAAAACTGTTTTTT
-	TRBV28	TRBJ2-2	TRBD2	CASSPDRGLAGVVTGELFF	TGTGCCAGCAGTCCGGACAGGGGACTAGCGGGCGTCGTCACCGGGGAGCTGTTTTTT
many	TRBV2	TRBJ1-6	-	CASSVEGNYNSPLHF	TGTGCCAGCAGTGTGGAGGGGAACTATAATTCACCCCTCCACTTT
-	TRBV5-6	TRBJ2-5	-	CASGALFGETQYF	TGTGCCAGCGGGGCTCTCTTCGGAGAGACCCAGTACTTC
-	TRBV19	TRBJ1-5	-	CASSMAGGGSSNQPQHF	TGTGCCAGTAGTATGGCGGGGGGAGGGAGTAGCAATCAGCCCCAGCATTTT
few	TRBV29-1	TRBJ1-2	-	CSVEDPGRQFNYGYTF	TGCAGCGTTGAAGATCCCGGGCGCCAATTTAACTATGGCTACACCTTC
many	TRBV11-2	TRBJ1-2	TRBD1	CASTLPQTGIYGYTF	TGTGCCAGCACCTTACCCCAGACAGGGATCTATGGCTACACCTTC
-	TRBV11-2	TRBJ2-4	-	CASSLTGALSENIQYF	TGTGCCAGCAGCTTAACTGGGGCATTGAGCGAAAACATTCAGTACTTC
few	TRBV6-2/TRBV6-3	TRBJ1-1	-	CATNPQRGGNTEAFF	TGTGCCACCAACCCTCAGCGGGGGGGGAACACTGAAGCTTTCTTT
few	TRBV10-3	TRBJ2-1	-	CAISVAAYSYNEQFF	TGTGCCATCAGTGTGGCCGCATACTCCTACAATGAGCAGTTCTTC
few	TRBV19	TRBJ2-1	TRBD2	CASSIRGGRPRNEQFF	TGTGCCAGTAGTATTCGGGGCGGGAGACCCCGGAATGAGCAGTTCTTC